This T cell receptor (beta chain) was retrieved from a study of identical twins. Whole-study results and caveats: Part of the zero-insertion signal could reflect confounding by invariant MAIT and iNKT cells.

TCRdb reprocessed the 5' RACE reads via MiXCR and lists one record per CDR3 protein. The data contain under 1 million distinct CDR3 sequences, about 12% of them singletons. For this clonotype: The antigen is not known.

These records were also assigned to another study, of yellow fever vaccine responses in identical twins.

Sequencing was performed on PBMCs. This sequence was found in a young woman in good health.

The CDR3 loop reads CAIAGRDEQFF. CDR3 in DNA: TGTGCCATCGCAGGGAGGGATGAGCAGTTCTTC. This sequence joins TRBV10-3 and TRBJ2-1; 7 positions match TRBD2. The CDR3 sequence is 11 residues long. Germline lookup yields CDR1 ENHRY and CDR2 SYGVKD. Trimming removed 8 bases from V and 8 bases from J; junction bases left unmatched: 3.